This is a list of T cell receptor beta chains from one sample in a study of blood T cells in healthy people across ages. TCRdb passed the 5' RACE reads through MiXCR, listing each CDR3 protein once. Here the sample spans about 1.6 million distinct CDR3 sequences, almost 35% being singletons. Material: blood. The receptors stem from a woman younger than 45 in good health. Both conserved end residues are part of each CDR3. D genes are given only for firm matches. For some rows the clone size is stated as once, few or many, or as a class when expanded; others skip it.

J gene: TRBJ1-5
clone size: -
D gene: -
V gene: TRBV28
CDR3 DNA: TGTGCCAGCAGTCCCGGCAGGGCACATCAGCCCCAGCATTTT
CDR3 protein: CASSPGRAHQPQHF

J gene: TRBJ2-3
clone size: many
D gene: TRBD1
V gene: TRBV29-1
CDR3 DNA: TGCAGCGTGGACCAGGGGGCAGATACGCAGTATTTT
CDR3 protein: CSVDQGADTQYF

J gene: TRBJ2-5
clone size: -
D gene: -
V gene: TRBV2
CDR3 DNA: TGTGCCAGTCAAGACCTACCTTCCTACTTC
CDR3 protein: CASQDLPSYF

J gene: TRBJ2-1
clone size: many
D gene: -
V gene: TRBV20-1
CDR3 DNA: TGCAGTGCCGTGGGGAGGTCCCACAATGAGCAGTTCTTC
CDR3 protein: CSAVGRSHNEQFF

J gene: TRBJ2-7
clone size: -
D gene: -
V gene: TRBV12-3/TRBV12-4
CDR3 DNA: TGTGCCAGCAGTTTATATGCTACGAGGGTTGGGCAGTACTTC
CDR3 protein: CASSLYATRVGQYF

J gene: TRBJ2-7
clone size: few
D gene: TRBD1
V gene: TRBV20-1
CDR3 DNA: TGCAGTGCTCCTTTACTGACAGGGCCTCCCTACGAGCAGTACTTC
CDR3 protein: CSAPLLTGPPYEQYF

J gene: TRBJ2-3
clone size: -
D gene: -
V gene: TRBV27
CDR3 DNA: TGTGCCAGCAGTTTACAGGCGGGAACCTCAGATACGCAGTATTTT
CDR3 protein: CASSLQAGTSDTQYF

J gene: TRBJ2-5
clone size: -
D gene: -
V gene: TRBV4-1
CDR3 DNA: TGCGCCAGCAGCCAAGAAGGAGGGTTCGGTGAGACCCAGTACTTC
CDR3 protein: CASSQEGGFGETQYF

J gene: TRBJ1-2
clone size: -
D gene: TRBD1
V gene: TRBV30
CDR3 DNA: TGTGCCTGGCTACACCAGGGGGCGGGGGGCTACACCTTC
CDR3 protein: CAWLHQGAGGYTF

J gene: TRBJ2-2
clone size: few
D gene: TRBD1
V gene: TRBV12-3/TRBV12-4
CDR3 DNA: TGTGCCAGCAGTTCTGGGACAGGGGGCTGGGGCGGGGAGCTGTTTTTT
CDR3 protein: CASSSGTGGWGGELFF